The sequence of this T cell receptor beta chain was determined in a study of blood T cell repertoires in COVID-19. About the study: Acute and convalescent COVID-19 samples came from the United States, Italy and Spain.

Data came from immunoSEQ multiplex PCR; TCRdb stores just in-frame clones and leaves some out. There are about 500,000 clones in the sample; 85% to 90% occur only once, and around 8% lies in the top ten. Germline values: CDR1 WNHNN, CDR2 SYGVQD (reference sequence). The length of the CDR3 is 16 residues. Losses at the gene ends were 2 bases for V and 6 bases for J; bases not matched to a gene: 8. The receptor's source is a woman aged 45-65 years with COVID-19, enrolled during active disease. Sequencing was performed on peripheral blood. V and J are TRBV10-1 and TRBJ2-3; 10 positions match TRBD2. This CDR3 is CASSERASGGLDTQYF. CDR3 coding DNA: TGCGCCAGCAGTGAGAGGGCTAGCGGGGGCCTGGATACGCAGTATTTT.